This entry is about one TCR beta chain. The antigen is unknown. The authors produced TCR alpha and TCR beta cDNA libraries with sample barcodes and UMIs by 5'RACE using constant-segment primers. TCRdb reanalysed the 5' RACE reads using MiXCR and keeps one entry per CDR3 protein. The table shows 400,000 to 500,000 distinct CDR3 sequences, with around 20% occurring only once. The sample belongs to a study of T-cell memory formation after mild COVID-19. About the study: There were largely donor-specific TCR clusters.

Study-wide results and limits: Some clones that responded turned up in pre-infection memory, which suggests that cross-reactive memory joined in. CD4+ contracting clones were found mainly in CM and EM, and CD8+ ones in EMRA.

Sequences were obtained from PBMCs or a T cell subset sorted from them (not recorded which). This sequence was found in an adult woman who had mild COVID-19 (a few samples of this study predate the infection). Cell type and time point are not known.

The DNA of the CDR3 is TGCGCCAGCAGCCAAGATAGTGGGACGGTAAGCTATGGCTACACCTTC. The encoded protein is CASSQDSGTVSYGYTF. The V and J genes are TRBV4-3 and TRBJ1-2; D perhaps matches TRBD1 (5 bases). This CDR3 comprises 16 residues. Looked up from germline, CDR1 is LGHNA and CDR2 is YSLEER. V lost 0 bases and J lost 4, with 15 bases in between.